These T cell receptor beta chains were read from a single sample in a study of shared clonotypes between healthy human individuals. Sequencing used immunoSEQ multiplex PCR; TCRdb keeps in-frame clones, though not all of them. The table lists around 1.9 million clones, 90% to 95% of them singletons. The sequenced sample was naive CD8+ T cells from PBMCs. The receptors derive from a man aged 18 to 30 in good health. Some clones in this sample may be carry-over from other donors' samples. The CDR3 runs from the conserved cysteine through the conserved F or W. Each record gives: J gene, V gene, CDR3 length, D gene, clone size, CDR3 DNA, CDR3 protein. The D gene is left open where the match is weak. Where a row states a size, it is once, few, many or the class of an expanded clone; other rows omit it.

TRBJ1-4 TRBV19 15 TRBD1 NA TGTGCCAGTAGTCCGAGGGGACAGCTGAATGAAAAACTGTTTTTT CASSPRGQLNEKLFF
TRBJ2-7 TRBV9 16 TRBD2 NA TGTGCCAGCAGCGAGACCGGGACTAGCGGGACCTACGAGCAGTACTTC CASSETGTSGTYEQYF
TRBJ1-5 TRBV21-1 17 NA NA TGTGCCAGCAGCAAATGGATCCCCAGGGATAGCAATCAGCCCCAGCATTTT CASSKWIPRDSNQPQHF
TRBJ2-1 TRBV5-1 12 NA NA TGCGCCAGCACGGACAGCTACAATGAGCAGTTCTTC CASTDSYNEQFF
TRBJ1-5 TRBV7-8 17 NA once TGTGCCAGCAGCTTAGGGTTCAGGACACATAGCAATCAGCCCCAGCATTTT CASSLGFRTHSNQPQHF
TRBJ2-7 TRBV4-1 13 NA NA TGCGCCAGCAGCCGGGGACCAACCTACGAGCAGTACTTC CASSRGPTYEQYF
TRBJ2-4 TRBV9 14 NA once TGTGCCAGCAGCGTAGGTGCCGGGAGAAACATTCAGTACTTC CASSVGAGRNIQYF
TRBJ1-5 TRBV27 13 NA NA TGTGCCAGCAGTTGGGGGGTTAGCCAGCCCCAGCATTTT CASSWGVSQPQHF
TRBJ2-7 TRBV6-6 15 TRBD1 once TGTGCCAGCAGTTCGCTGACAGGGTCCGACTACGAGCAGTACTTC CASSSLTGSDYEQYF
TRBJ2-1 TRBV27 14 TRBD2 NA TGTGCCAGCAGAACTAGCGGCGTCTACAATGAGCAGTTCTTC CASRTSGVYNEQFF
TRBJ2-7 TRBV5-1 14 NA NA TGCGCCAGCAGCCCGAATGACTCCTTAGGCGAGCAGTACTTC CASSPNDSLGEQYF
TRBJ2-3 TRBV5-1 15 NA NA TGCGCCAGCAGCTTGGGTGTCCCACTCCGAGATACGCAGTATTTT CASSLGVPLRDTQYF
TRBJ1-1 TRBV6-6 13 NA NA TGTGCCAGCATCGGGGGTCCAATCGGGGAAGCTTTCTTT CASIGGPIGEAFF
TRBJ1-1 TRBV10-3 14 NA NA TGTGCCATCTCTGAGGGTCTGGTTACCGCTGAAGCTTTCTTT CAISEGLVTAEAFF
TRBJ2-7 TRBV28 14 NA NA TGTGCCAGCAGTTTATCTTACACTAGAGGTGAGCAGTACTTC CASSLSYTRGEQYF
TRBJ2-7 TRBV7-3 14 NA NA TGTGCCAGCAGCAATGAACCAGGGCTCTACGAGCAGTACTTC CASSNEPGLYEQYF
TRBJ2-1 TRBV5-1 13 NA NA TGCGCCAGCAGCTGGGCGACCGCTAATGAGCAGTTCTTC CASSWATANEQFF
TRBJ2-7 TRBV25-1 17 TRBD1 NA TGTGCCAGCAGTGAATACGCTACACCGGGACAGTCCCACGAGCAGTACTTC CASSEYATPGQSHEQYF
TRBJ2-7 TRBV5-4 15 TRBD1 NA TGTGCCAGCAGCCTTGACAGGGGCCTTCCCTACGAGCAGTACTTC CASSLDRGLPYEQYF
TRBJ2-7 TRBV7-9 13 NA NA TGTGCCAGCAGCTTAGGAACCCCCTACGAGCAGTACTTC CASSLGTPYEQYF
TRBJ2-2 TRBV28 17 NA NA TGTGCCAGCAGTTTTCCGTTGGGTGGGGAACTTACCGGGGAGCTGTTTTTT CASSFPLGGELTGELFF
TRBJ2-3 TRBV4-1 16 NA NA TGCGCCAGCAGCCAAGGCCCAGCGATGCGCACAGATACGCAGTATTTT CASSQGPAMRTDTQYF
TRBJ1-5 TRBV28 17 TRBD1 NA TGTGCCAGCAGTTCCCCATGGGGGACAGGGGGGAATCAGCCCCAGCATTTT CASSSPWGTGGNQPQHF
TRBJ2-1 TRBV27 11 NA NA TGTGCCAGCAGTTTCGGGCTCGAGCAGTTCTTC CASSFGLEQFF
TRBJ1-2 TRBV7-9 18 NA NA TGTGCCAGCAGCTGGTTGGACGACAGCGGAAGAGATAACTATGGCTACACCTTC CASSWLDDSGRDNYGYTF
TRBJ1-1 TRBV28 15 NA once TGTGCCAGCAGTCCTTTGCATGGGTGGAACACTGAAGCTTTCTTT CASSPLHGWNTEAFF
TRBJ2-1 TRBV18 15 TRBD2 NA TGTGCCAGCTCAAACGGGACTAGCGGCTACAATGAGCAGTTCTTC CASSNGTSGYNEQFF
TRBJ2-1 TRBV7-7 14 NA NA TGTGCCAGCAGCTTGGGGCCAGCTTACAATGAGCAGTTCTTC CASSLGPAYNEQFF
TRBJ1-2 TRBV19 14 TRBD1 NA TGTGCCAGTAGTATCCAGGGGGCTAACTATGGCTACACCTTC CASSIQGANYGYTF
TRBJ1-5 TRBV6-5 15 TRBD1 NA TGTGCCAGCAGTTTGAGACAGGGAAGCAATCAGCCCCAGCATTTT CASSLRQGSNQPQHF
TRBJ2-3 TRBV7-9 15 TRBD2 NA TGTGCCAGCAGTTTTGGGGGAGGGCGAACAGATACGCAGTATTTT CASSFGGGRTDTQYF
TRBJ2-1 TRBV10-3 16 TRBD2 NA TGTGCCATCAGTGAGTCGGTGGCTAGCGGGGACAATGAGCAGTTCTTC CAISESVASGDNEQFF
TRBJ2-1 TRBV29-1 11 NA once TGCAGCGTTTGGGCGGGGCCTGAGCAGTTCTTC CSVWAGPEQFF
TRBJ2-3 TRBV9 17 TRBD2 NA TGTGCCAGCAGCGTAGGGATCCGAGCGGGAGTCACAGATACGCAGTATTTT CASSVGIRAGVTDTQYF
TRBJ1-5 TRBV19 13 TRBD1 NA TGTGCCAGTAGTGGTACAGGGGGACAGCCCCAGCATTTT CASSGTGGQPQHF
TRBJ2-2 TRBV7-9 15 NA NA TGTGCCAGCAGCTTAGCCGCGCTGAACACCGGGGAGCTGTTTTTT CASSLAALNTGELFF
TRBJ2-5 TRBV15 15 NA NA TGTGCCACCAGCAGAGCGGGGGGCCCCCAAGAGACCCAGTACTTC CATSRAGGPQETQYF
TRBJ2-1 TRBV10-3 15 TRBD2 NA TGTGCCATCAGTGAGACTAGCGAGAGGAGTTATGAGCAGTTCTTC CAISETSERSYEQFF
TRBJ2-7 TRBV27 14 TRBD1 NA TGTGCCAGCAGTTTAAGGGGACAGTACTACGAGCAGTACTTC CASSLRGQYYEQYF
TRBJ2-3 TRBV18 15 NA NA TGTGCCAGCTCACCACGGGGAGGGACAGCAGATACGCAGTATTTT CASSPRGGTADTQYF